This T cell receptor (beta chain) was identified in a study of blood T cells in healthy people across ages. Sample-barcoded 5' priming and a J-beta primer mix drove a second PCR of roughly 6 to 12 cycles. Via MiXCR, TCRdb re-called the 5' RACE reads, giving one row per CDR3 protein. This sample has 1,300,000 or so distinct CDR3 sequences; 59% occur once, and the top ten carry roughly 6.3%. This TCR came from a man younger than 30 in good health. Sequencing used blood.

CDR3 loop: CASRGERGGPDTQYF. The CDR3 DNA sequence: TGTGCCAGCAGAGGCGAGCGGGGGGGCCCAGATACGCAGTATTTT. The J gene is TRBJ2-3, the V gene TRBV3-1; 10 nucleotides match TRBD2. After removal of 6 bases from V and 4 bases from J, the junction contained 7 bases not matched to a gene. This CDR3 contains 15 residues. Germline V lookup: CDR1 LGHDT, CDR2 YNNKEL (reference sequence).